These 11 T cell receptor beta chains originate from one sample sequenced in a study of human thymus T cells. Using immunoSEQ multiplex PCR, the repertoire was profiled, and TCRdb retains in-frame clones only, with some absent. Among about 46,000 clones, 95% were seen once, and the ten largest hold 0.15% to 0.2%. The sample was blood. Source of these receptors: a girl in the first two years of life with a congenital heart defect but otherwise immunologically healthy.

This rearrangement joins TRBV28 to TRBJ2-7; a weak D match, TRBD2 (6 bases). Germline CDR1 reads MDHEN; CDR2 reads SYDVKM. The CDR3 runs to 13 residues. Trimming removed 8 bases from V and 6 bases from J, with 17 bases in between. The CDR3 here is CASFSGLRGEQYF. In DNA, the CDR3 is TGTGCCAGCTTTAGCGGATTAAGGGGCGAGCAGTACTTC.

This clone was counted a few times. V gene TRBV6-1 combines with J gene TRBJ1-1, with unresolved D. From germline, CDR1 is MNHNS and CDR2 SASEGT. This CDR3 region has 9 residues. The germline V and J ends were trimmed by 6 bases and 11 bases, with 7 bases remaining between them. The CDR3 nucleotides read TGTGCCAGCAGCGAGACGGCTTTCTTT. This encodes CASSETAFF.

J is TRBJ2-5 and V is TRBV4-2; 14 bases fit TRBD2. The CDR3 is 18 residues long. The V segment lost 1 base and the J segment 2 bases; nucleotides outside the gene matches: 6. In germline, CDR1 is LGHNA, CDR2 YNFKEQ. This chain's CDR3 is CASSQGTSGRPLQETQYF. DNA of the CDR3: TGTGCCAGCAGCCAAGGGACTAGCGGGAGGCCCCTGCAAGAGACCCAGTACTTC.

The chain has TRBV5-8 and TRBJ2-7; D tentatively reads TRBD1 or TRBD2 (7 bases each). The CDR3 length is 15 residues. Germline CDR1 reads SGHTS; CDR2 reads YDEGEE. V dropped 6 bases and J dropped 2 bases, with 18 bases sitting between them. CDR3 DNA sequence: TGTGCCAGCAAAACAGGGGCGGGAGTGCCCTACGAGCAGTACTTC. Translated: CASKTGAGVPYEQYF.

This clone was counted between two and nine times. The chain has TRBV2 and TRBJ2-3, with 9 positions matching TRBD2. Germline assignment: CDR1 SNHLY and CDR2 FYNNEI. The length of the CDR3 is 14 residues. V gave up 6 bases and J gave up 5 bases; unmatched junction bases: 6. The chain's CDR3 is CASRVTSGKDTQYF. The DNA of the CDR3 is TGTGCCAGCAGGGTGACTAGCGGAAAAGATACGCAGTATTTT.

The chain links TRBV7-9 to TRBJ2-1; unclear D gene. V lost 2 bases and J lost 2, with 4 bases in between. Germline loops: CDR1 SEHNR, CDR2 FQNEAQ (reference sequence). The CDR3 is 13 residues long. The CDR3 sequence: CASSLRTYNEQFF. In DNA, the CDR3 is TGTGCCAGCAGCTTACGGACCTACAATGAGCAGTTCTTC.

This chain connects TRBV27 to TRBJ2-1; D not resolved. This CDR3 spans 15 amino acids. The germline V gene has CDR1 MNHEY and CDR2 SMNVEV (reference sequence). V was pared by 6 bases and J by 0 bases, with 12 bases between. CDR3 DNA sequence: TGTGCCAGCAGCGATCGGGCCTCCTCCTACAATGAGCAGTTCTTC. It is translated as CASSDRASSYNEQFF.

This clone appeared a single time. J is TRBJ1-4 and V is TRBV19; a possible D gene is TRBD1 (6 bases). CDR3 length: 14 amino acids. V lost 6 bases and J 6 bases, leaving 14 bases between the germline ends. From germline, CDR1 is LNHDA and CDR2 SQIVND (reference sequence). CDR3 loop: CASRVGARDEKLFF. CDR3 sequence (DNA): TGTGCCAGTAGGGTGGGGGCGCGGGATGAAAAACTGTTTTTT.

The rearrangement links TRBV28 to TRBJ2-1, with D possibly TRBD1 on 6 matching bases. From germline, CDR1 is MDHEN and CDR2 SYDVKM. The CDR3 has 11 residues. Trimming pared 6 bases from V and 9 bases from J, leaving 9 bases between. As DNA, the CDR3 is TGTGCCAGCAGGCTACAGGGTGAGCAGTTCTTC. Protein product: CASRLQGEQFF.

V is TRBV10-1 and J is TRBJ2-7; 8 nucleotides align to TRBD1. Unmatched junction bases numbered 7, after V lost 3 bases and J lost 6 bases. CDR1 WNHNN and CDR2 SYGVQD come from the germline V gene (reference sequence). The CDR3 totals 14 residues. CDR3 sequence: CASSEQGEFGEQYF. CDR3 DNA: TGCGCCAGCAGTGAACAGGGGGAATTCGGCGAGCAGTACTTC.

The CDR3 nucleotides are TGTGCCAGCAGCTCCCTCGGAGGACCGAACACTGAAGCTTTCTTT. This sequence encodes CASSSLGGPNTEAFF. This chain connects TRBV7-8 to TRBJ1-1; D is undetermined. Per germline, CDR1 SGHVS and CDR2 FQNEAQ. CDR3 length: 15 amino acids. V dropped 4 bases and J dropped 1 base, with 13 bases sitting between them.